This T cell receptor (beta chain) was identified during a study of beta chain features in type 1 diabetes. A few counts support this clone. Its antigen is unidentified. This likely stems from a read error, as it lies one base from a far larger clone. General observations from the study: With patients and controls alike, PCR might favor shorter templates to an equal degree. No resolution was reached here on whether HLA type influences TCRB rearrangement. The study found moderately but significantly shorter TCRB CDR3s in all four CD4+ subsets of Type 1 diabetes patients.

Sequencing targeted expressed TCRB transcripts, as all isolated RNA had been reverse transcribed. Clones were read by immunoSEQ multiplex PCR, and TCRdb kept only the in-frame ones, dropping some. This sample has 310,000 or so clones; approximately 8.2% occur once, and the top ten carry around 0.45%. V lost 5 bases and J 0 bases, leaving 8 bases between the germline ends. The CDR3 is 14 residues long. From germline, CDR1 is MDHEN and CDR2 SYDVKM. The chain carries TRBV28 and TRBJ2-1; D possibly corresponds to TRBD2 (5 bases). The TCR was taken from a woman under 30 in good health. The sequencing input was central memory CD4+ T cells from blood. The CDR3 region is CASSRTGSYNEQFF. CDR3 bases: TGTGCCAGCAGTAGGACTGGCTCCTACAATGAGCAGTTCTTC.